This TCR beta chain was identified in a study of STAT5B mutations in CD4+ large granular lymphocyte leukemia. Study in general: Healthy donors showed HLA-associated enrichment of the CDR3 'QG' motif.

TCRdb's copy holds only in-frame clones and misses some; the assay was immunoSEQ multiplex PCR. The data hold about 30,000 clones, with around four fifths observed a single time. Control samples were healthy donors' buffy coats. CDR3 length: 14 residues. The V end was cut by 3 bases, the J end by 5 bases, with 13 bases between. Germline-derived CDR1 and CDR2 are SGHNT and YENEEA. The chain carries TRBV11-3 and TRBJ2-5, with TRBD2 as a possible D gene (7 bases). What was sequenced was CD4+ T cells from blood buffy coats. The sequence was collected from a human donor in good health. CDR3 bases: TGTGCCAGCAGCTTTCGGGGGGCCCGTGAGACCCAGTACTTC. Translating it yields CASSFRGARETQYF.